Listed below are T cell receptor beta chains from one sample, sequenced in a study of vaccination and CD4 T cells after COVID-19. These TCRs are of unknown antigen specificity. TCRdb passed the PCR reads through MiXCR, listing each CDR3 protein once. The sample contains approximately 17,000 distinct CDR3 sequences, 57% of which appear only once. The specimen sequenced was CD4+ T cells from blood, cultured in vitro. The receptors stem from a human donor who had recovered from COVID-19. Each CDR3 is given with its conserved first and last residue. Each record gives: clone size, D gene, V gene, J gene, CDR3 protein, CDR3 DNA. D genes are given only for firm matches. Expanded clones are given a class, and other clones once, few, many or no size at all.

few	-	TRBV27	TRBJ1-2	CASSLSLSGGINYGYTF	TGTGCCAGCAGTTTAAGTTTATCCGGGGGAATCAACTATGGCTACACCTTC
-	-	TRBV2	TRBJ2-6	CASKRASGANVLTF	TGTGCCAGCAAACGGGCGTCTGGGGCCAACGTCCTGACTTTC
-	TRBD1	TRBV11-2	TRBJ1-1	CASSRGQGWTEAFF	TGTGCCAGCAGCCGGGGACAGGGTTGGACTGAAGCTTTCTTT
-	-	TRBV2	TRBJ1-5	CASSEGLPNQPQHF	TGTGCCAGCAGTGAAGGGCTCCCCAATCAGCCCCAGCATTTT
-	-	TRBV11-3	TRBJ2-7	CASSSGTLGEQYF	TGTGCCAGCAGCTCCGGGACGCTTGGGGAGCAGTACTTC
-	TRBD2	TRBV7-3	TRBJ2-1	CASSPGLAGGEQFF	TGTGCCAGCAGCCCGGGACTAGCGGGAGGTGAGCAGTTCTTC
few	-	TRBV20-1	TRBJ1-6	CSARWTADNSPLHF	TGCAGTGCTAGATGGACAGCGGATAATTCACCCCTCCACTTT
-	-	TRBV21-1	TRBJ1-5	CASSRRDRDSVRYSNQPQHF	TGTGCCAGCAGCAGACGGGACCGGGACAGTGTTCGATATAGCAATCAGCCCCAGCATTTT
-	TRBD1	TRBV12-3/TRBV12-4	TRBJ1-2	CASSSIRGQGTYGYTF	TGTGCCAGCAGTTCTATAAGGGGACAGGGGACTTATGGCTACACCTTC
large	TRBD1	TRBV12-3/TRBV12-4	TRBJ1-2	CASSPTGGNYGYTF	TGTGCCAGCAGTCCGACAGGGGGTAACTATGGCTACACCTTC
-	-	TRBV2	TRBJ1-1	CASRELGGVKTEAFF	TGTGCCAGCAGGGAATTGGGGGGCGTAAAGACTGAAGCTTTCTTT
-	TRBD2	TRBV20-1	TRBJ2-5	CSAREPLAGQRTQYF	TGCAGTGCTAGGGAGCCTCTAGCGGGACAGAGGACCCAGTACTTC
-	-	TRBV9	TRBJ1-5	CASSVDGGNQPQHF	TGTGCCAGCAGCGTAGATGGGGGCAATCAGCCCCAGCATTTT
few	-	TRBV5-1	TRBJ1-2	CASALSTETNYGYTF	TGCGCCAGCGCGTTATCGACAGAAACCAACTATGGCTACACCTTC
-	-	TRBV12-3/TRBV12-4	TRBJ1-5	CASSLGGGGGNNQPQHF	TGTGCCAGCAGTTTAGGGGGCGGGGGAGGAAACAATCAGCCCCAGCATTTT
-	-	TRBV2	TRBJ1-5	CAARANRDNQPQHF	TGTGCCGCCCGGGCCAACCGAGACAATCAGCCCCAGCATTTT
few	TRBD2	TRBV5-4	TRBJ2-3	CASSPAAGGTDTQYF	TGTGCCAGCAGCCCCGCAGCGGGAGGCACAGATACGCAGTATTTT
-	-	TRBV28	TRBJ2-7	CASSVLQGTYEQYF	TGTGCCAGCAGTGTTTTACAGGGTACCTACGAGCAGTACTTC
-	-	TRBV10-2	TRBJ1-5	CASGETDQPQHF	TGCGCCAGCGGTGAGACTGATCAGCCCCAGCATTTT
-	-	TRBV27	TRBJ1-2	CASSSSTGGGYTF	-
-	-	TRBV20-1	TRBJ2-3	CSATTPARPGDTQYF	TGCAGTGCTACTACTCCAGCCAGGCCGGGCGATACGCAGTATTTT
-	TRBD1	TRBV7-6	TRBJ2-5	CASSAGTEETQYF	TGTGCCAGCAGCGCCGGGACAGAAGAGACCCAGTACTTC
-	TRBD2	TRBV27	TRBJ2-1	CASRELSGRLLGYNEQFF	TGTGCCAGCAGGGAACTTAGCGGGAGATTACTAGGGTACAATGAGCAGTTCTTC
-	TRBD1	TRBV28	TRBJ1-2	CASQGDYGYTF	TGTGCCAGCCAGGGGGACTATGGCTACACCTTC
-	-	TRBV6-1	TRBJ2-7	CASSNGDNYYEQYF	TGTGCCAGCAGTAACGGGGACAACTACTACGAGCAGTACTTC
once	-	TRBV4-1	TRBJ1-2	CASSQDGRLAATYGYTF	TGCGCCAGCAGCCAAGATGGAAGGCTCGCGGCGACCTATGGCTACACCTTC
-	-	TRBV5-6	TRBJ2-3	CASSLVVGTDTQYF	TGTGCCAGCAGCTTGGTGGTCGGCACAGATACGCAGTATTTT
-	-	TRBV24-1	TRBJ1-2	CATSDRDGNYGYTF	TGTGCCACCAGTGATCGGGACGGCAACTATGGCTACACCTTC
-	-	TRBV30	TRBJ1-2	CAGELTDYGYTF	TGTGCCGGGGAGTTGACAGACTATGGCTACACCTTC
-	-	TRBV6-1	TRBJ1-1	CASRFLGGEAFF	TGTGCCAGCAGATTCCTGGGGGGCGAAGCTTTCTTT
-	TRBD2	TRBV24-1	TRBJ2-1	CATSVGLAGARGNEQFF	TGTGCCACCAGTGTTGGACTAGCGGGAGCTAGGGGCAATGAGCAGTTCTTC
-	TRBD2	TRBV5-5	TRBJ2-7	CASSWWTSDEQYF	TGTGCCAGCAGCTGGTGGACTAGCGACGAGCAGTACTTC
once	-	TRBV19	TRBJ1-2	CASSTYDFYGYTF	TGTGCCAGTAGTACTTATGATTTCTATGGCTACACCTTC
-	-	TRBV28	TRBJ1-1	CASMDGLMNTEAFF	TGTGCCAGCATGGACGGTTTAATGAACACTGAAGCTTTCTTT
-	-	TRBV2	TRBJ1-6	CASKGEGRSPLHF	TGTGCCAGCAAGGGCGAGGGGCGCTCACCCCTCCACTTT
-	-	TRBV6-1	TRBJ1-2	CASTHGGSSYANYGYTF	TGTGCCAGCACCCATGGAGGGAGTAGCTACGCTAACTATGGCTACACCTTC
-	-	TRBV23-1	TRBJ2-5	CASSHPTGEKGRVIETQYF	TGCGCCAGCAGTCATCCAACCGGGGAAAAGGGAAGGGTGATAGAGACCCAGTACTTC
-	-	TRBV6-5	TRBJ1-5	CASSYGGIQPQHF	TGTGCCAGCAGTTATGGGGGTATTCAGCCCCAGCATTTT
-	TRBD1	TRBV10-3	TRBJ2-5	CAISKRTGWIETQYF	TGTGCCATCAGTAAAAGGACAGGGTGGATCGAGACCCAGTACTTC
-	-	TRBV6-1	TRBJ2-2	CASTPQRANTGELFF	TGTGCCAGCACCCCCCAGCGAGCGAACACCGGGGAGCTGTTTTTT
few	TRBD1	TRBV12-3/TRBV12-4	TRBJ1-5	CASSLREGGTGWTNQPQHF	TGTGCCAGCAGTTTGAGAGAGGGGGGGACAGGGTGGACTAATCAGCCCCAGCATTTT
-	-	TRBV7-9	TRBJ1-2	CASSRGGGYTF	TGTGCCAGCAGTCGCGGGGGGGGCTACACCTTC
-	-	TRBV25-1	TRBJ2-3	CASNRGTDTQYF	TGTGCCAGCAACCGTGGCACAGATACGCAGTATTTT
-	-	TRBV6-5	TRBJ1-5	CASSSISNQPQHF	TGTGCCAGCAGTTCCATTAGCAATCAGCCCCAGCATTTT
-	-	TRBV20-1	TRBJ2-2	CSARDPNTGELFF	TGCAGTGCTAGAGACCCGAACACCGGGGAGCTGTTTTTT